The text below deals with one T cell receptor (beta chain). Its binding antigen is unknown. A clone one base away is much larger, so this may be a read error. Libraries of naive CD8 T cells were generated from roughly 18,000 to 920,000 sorted cells, with 10%, 30% or 50% of the purified RNA used. Naive CD8 T cells were FACS-sorted as CD8+CD4-CCR7+CD45RA+ on a BD FACSAria II into RLT Plus buffer. To test detection sensitivity, Jurkat RNA equivalent to roughly eleven TCR copies was spiked into samples of about 18,000-1,000,000 naive CD8 T cells. CD8 T cells were enriched with RosetteSep CD8+ T Cell Enrichment Cocktail and Ficoll-Paque, followed by ACK red cell lysis. To prepare the library, PCR was applied. Sequencing instrument: Illumina HiSeq 4000. Bulk TCR libraries were generated as previously described, with the TCR primers listed in Table S5 used. Total RNA was purified with the Qiagen AllPrep DNA/RNA kit. Reads from multiple sequencing runs of the same library were pooled before analysis. On the study's bioinformatics: Reads were retained only if their TCR constant sequence matched exactly, and those retained reads were trimmed to 150 nt and grouped according to their 12-nt molecular barcodes. Within each barcode group, reads were sub-clustered at a 15% Levenshtein threshold, and quality-weighted consensus sequences were built per RNA molecule. Non-functional sequences were excluded, and lower-count sequences lying one edit away from another sequence were also excluded. Barcode sub-clusters with fewer than 20% of the maximum read count were removed, based on fitting two negative binomial distributions. TCRdb took the public reads, trimmed them with fastp at Q25, ran MiXCR for clone calling and kept in-frame beta chains. Here each entry gathers all rows of one CDR3 protein and keeps the most common genes and DNA. What appears here as the V and J calls and clone size reflects TCRdb's work, not the paper's. Present in this sample are fewer than 350,000 distinct CDR3 sequences, about a fifth of which were seen just once. The ten largest clones add up to 0.75% to 0.85% of the sample.

The sample originates from a study of molecular identifiers for immune sequencing clone quantification (dated by TCRdb to 2017 to 2018). Concerning the study at large: For a replicate experiment, RNA from 20,000 or 100,000 naive CD8 T cells was divided into five aliquots, and four of the five aliquots were sequenced. This methods study used CD8 T cells to benchmark TCR RNA copy counting and molecular-identifier clustering-based TCR repertoire sequencing (MIDCIRS). Study-wide findings and limitations: The naive libraries included spiked-in Jurkat TCR RNA (roughly ten copies' worth), and this Jurkat TCR RNA is not part of the donor repertoire. Modeling gave approximately 3 recovered TCR RNA copies per cell versus about ten by digital PCR, implying 25% to 30% capture efficiency. In CMV-specific effector cells, over 99% of molecules were held by clones above 20 RNA copies, whereas under 1% of molecules were held by such clones in naive cells. When barcode sub-clustering was not used, chimeric consensus sequences inflated TCR diversity, with chimeras reaching as high as 47%. Highly expanded clone sizes could be underestimated because identical TCR molecules may share a barcode. Spiked-in Jurkat TCR RNA equivalent to a single cell was reported to be detectable even among approximately 1 million naive CD8 T cells.

CDR1 SQVTM and CDR2 ANQGSEA are derived from the germline V gene. Spanning cysteine to phenylalanine, the CDR3 consists of 13 amino acids. This entry keeps only the CDR3 DNA: 39 bases, framed from base 1. Ends trimmed: V by 3 bases, J by 7 bases; bases unmatched to a gene: 7. This sequence uses TRBV29-1 and TRBJ2-5; 8 middle bases align to TRBD1. The specimen was naive CD8+ T cells from blood, with Jurkat cell RNA spiked in. The cell subset or site tag for this specimen amounts to: FACS-sorted CD8+CD4-CCR7+CD45RA+ naive T cells. The clonotype originates from a human donor in good health. Some libraries in this study had Jurkat cell RNA spiked in. The nucleotides read TGCAGCGTTGATTTGGACAGGGACGGGACCCAGTACTTC. Its coded protein is CSVDLDRDGTQYF.